The entry that follows covers one T cell receptor (beta chain) sequence. This clonotype was detected a few times. Which antigen it targets is not known. Base quality data are lacking; no much larger clone is found one base away. The data were obtained in a study of response to subunit inactivated influenza vaccine (dated by TCRdb to 2016 to 2019). At the level of the whole study: Deep quantitative profiling of the T cell receptor repertoire was used in the study to follow responses to a trivalent subunit inactivated influenza vaccine.

The study at large found these results: According to the authors, only a limited number of new T cells may be recruited by each seasonal influenza vaccination.

Receptor libraries were prepared by RT-PCR. The sequencing machine was an Illumina HiSeq 2500. TCRdb reprocessed the public reads (quality trimming at Q25 with fastp, clone calling with MiXCR) and kept in-frame beta chains. Rows with one shared CDR3 protein collapse into an entry with the most common genes and DNA. The sample includes more than 500,000 distinct CDR3 sequences, with 11% observed a single time. The ten largest clonotypes hold more than 9.5% of the sample. The same data also contributed to another study, on T cells expressing NK-cell markers. The second study reports: The TCR beta cDNA libraries were made using 5'RACE template switching, a step that added both a universal primer site and unique molecular identifiers. About eight donors provided sorted CD3+CD56+NKG2C+, CD3+CD56+NKG2C- and CD3+CD56-NKG2C+ T-cell subsets, whose TCR beta-chain repertoires were profiled. Seven of the eight sequenced donors were HCMV-seropositive and one was HCMV-seronegative. To restrict sorting to alphabetaTCR-expressing T cells, an anti-gammadeltaTCR antibody was added in several experiments. In six donors, the dominant CD3+CD56+NKG2C+ clonotypes were among the top 10 CD8+ clonotypes and accounted for about 1.0-7.0% of CD8+ T cells. Those dominant clonotypes were again the most abundant among CD3+CD56-NKG2C+ cells in a few donors, at about 25-60.1%. Whether the expanded NKG2C-expressing T cell clones were specific for HCMV antigens was left unclear. All eight donors whose samples were sequenced were randomly selected healthy volunteers, three of them men and five women. A commercial ELISA kit detecting HCMV-specific IgG in serum was used to determine HCMV serostatus. Peripheral blood mononuclear cells were isolated from blood by Ficoll density gradient centrifugation. Bulk peripheral blood T-cell repertoires were additionally sequenced from unsorted PBMC for roughly six donors. Priming for cDNA synthesis came from the TCR beta constant segment, and two successive PCR amplification steps followed. The libraries were sequenced on Illumina HiSeq 2000/2500, MiSeq or NextSeq, producing 2 x 150 bp reads. MIGEC handled demultiplexing of the reads and grouping by UMI, while MiTCR was used to assemble and quantify clonotypes. To exclude erroneous sequences, any TCR cDNA sequence not supported by at least two reads was discarded. The tcR package was used for downstream repertoire analysis, and clonotypes were matched across fractions by CDR3 nucleotide sequence plus V segment. VDJmatch was used to annotate antigen specificity against VDJdb, with one amino acid substitution allowed in CDR3.

The specimen was PBMCs from blood, collected on the day of vaccination. The source of this sequence is a man aged 45-65 years who received an inactivated influenza vaccine. Donor details come from another sample of the same person, matched by shared clones.

CDR3 protein: CSAPRAGVKTQYF. The DNA is TGCAGTGCTCCGAGGGCAGGAGTAAAGACCCAGTACTTC. The chain employs TRBV20-1 and TRBJ2-5, and the D gene may be TRBD2, 5 bases matching. Inclusive of the bounding cysteine and phenylalanine, the CDR3 is 13 residues long. CDR3 DNA only is kept here, 39 bases in frame from base 1. CDR1 DFQATT and CDR2 SNEGSKA are derived from the germline V gene (reference sequence). Deletion took 5 bases off V and 6 bases off J, with a span of 16 bases between the germline ends.